This entry lists 32 T cell receptor beta chains sequenced from one sample in a study of T cells after yellow fever vaccination. TCRdb analysed the 5' RACE reads with MiXCR anew, one entry per CDR3 protein. The table shows 150,000 to 200,000 distinct CDR3 sequences, with approximately 10% occurring only once. Sequencing used CD8+ T cells sorted from PBMCs, obtained 15 days after the yellow fever booster vaccination. All receptors derive from a man aged 18 to 29 who received the YFV17D yellow fever vaccine.

This clonotype occurred a few times. The chain has TRBV4-3 and TRBJ2-1; 8 bases are a match to TRBD1. J was trimmed by 5 bases and V by 4 bases; bases with no gene match: 10. Germline assignment: CDR1 LGHNA and CDR2 YSLEER. CDR3 length: 16 amino acids. The CDR3 loop reads CASSRSQGAFNNEQFF. In DNA form, the CDR3 reads TGCGCCAGCAGCCGATCCCAGGGGGCTTTCAACAATGAGCAGTTCTTC.

This clonotype was seen more than once but under ten times. The V call is TRBV27, the J call TRBJ2-2; D tentatively fits TRBD1 or TRBD2 (6 bases each). This CDR3 comprises 17 residues. The germline V and J ends were trimmed by 5 bases and 0 bases, with 16 bases remaining between them. In germline, CDR1 is MNHEY, CDR2 SMNVEV (reference sequence). CDR3 in DNA: TGTGCCAGCAGTCCTACTGAGGGGGGACCGAACACCGGGGAGCTGTTTTTT. As protein: CASSPTEGGPNTGELFF.

This clonotype was detected many times. V and J are TRBV6-5 and TRBJ2-5; a weak D match, TRBD2 (5 bases). The CDR3 runs to 16 residues. Germline V gene sequence: CDR1 MNHEY, CDR2 SVGAGI. Trimming removed 6 bases from V and 2 bases from J, with 19 bases in between. DNA of the CDR3: TGTGCCAGCAGCTACGGGCTCTCGCGGAGGCAAGAGACCCAGTACTTC. Its translation: CASSYGLSRRQETQYF.

The table lists this clonotype with a few counts. The genes are TRBV2 and TRBJ2-2; 7 nucleotides agree with TRBD1. The ends lost 6 bases at V and 0 bases at J; junction bases unmatched: 16. This CDR3 is built from 19 residues. The germline gives CDR1 SNHLY, CDR2 FYNNEI. CDR3 DNA sequence: TGTGCCAGCAGGACCCCCAGACAGGGAAGTTCCGCGAACACCGGGGAGCTGTTTTTT. Its translation: CASRTPRQGSSANTGELFF.

This clonotype was seen only a few times. V and J are TRBV6-5 and TRBJ2-1; D is ambiguous. The germline V and J ends were trimmed by 6 bases and 7 bases, with 13 bases remaining between them. CDR3 size: 13 residues. The germline V gene has CDR1 MNHEY and CDR2 SVGAGI. CDR3 DNA sequence: TGTGCCAGCAGCCCGGGTGGGTTGAATGAGCAGTTCTTC. Translated, it gives CASSPGGLNEQFF.

The sample holds a few counts of this clonotype. The chain employs TRBV19 and TRBJ1-5; D uncertain. V was pared by 4 bases and J by 0 bases, with 7 bases between. The V gene's germline CDR1 is LNHDA and CDR2 SQIVND (reference sequence). The CDR3 consists of 14 residues. CDR3 region: CASSTSYSNQPQHF. DNA of the CDR3: TGTGCCAGTAGTACAAGTTATAGCAATCAGCCCCAGCATTTT.

In its sample, this clonotype was seen a few times. The V gene is TRBV29-1, the J gene TRBJ2-5; maybe TRBD1 (5 bases). Germline V gene sequence: CDR1 SQVTM, CDR2 ANQGSEA. The CDR3 has 15 residues. V was pared by 0 bases and J by 3 bases, with 14 bases between. The CDR3 nucleotides are TGCAGCGTTGAAGATGCTTTCGTCAGGGAAGAGACCCAGTACTTC. As protein: CSVEDAFVREETQYF.

The rearrangement links TRBV7-9 to TRBJ1-6; TRBD1 might be the D (6 bases). V dropped 4 bases and J dropped 4 bases, with 17 bases sitting between them. The length of the CDR3 is 17 residues. Germline CDR1 reads SEHNR; CDR2 reads FQNEAQ (reference sequence). CDR3 sequence reads: CASSSLTIQGYNSPLHF. In nucleotides, the CDR3 is TGTGCCAGCAGCTCACTGACGATCCAGGGGTATAATTCACCCCTCCACTTT.

In this sample, this clonotype turned up a few times. The rearrangement uses TRBV29-1 and TRBJ1-2; 8 bases are a match to TRBD1. The J segment lost 8 bases and the V segment lost 7 bases, leaving 6 bases of the junction unmatched. The CDR3 extends over 11 amino acids. Germline V gene sequence: CDR1 SQVTM, CDR2 ANQGSEA. The CDR3 coding sequence is TGCAGCGCTTCCCGGGACAGGGGCTACACCTTC. Encoded protein: CSASRDRGYTF.

This clonotype was observed a few times. V is TRBV6-4 and J is TRBJ1-6, with a possible D match to TRBD1 (5 bases). This CDR3 comprises 13 residues. Trimming stripped 7 bases from V and 9 bases from J, with 13 bases between. The germline V gene has CDR1 MRHNA and CDR2 SNTAGT. CDR3 region: CASIGRVSSPLHF. As DNA, the CDR3 is TGTGCCAGCATTGGCAGGGTTAGTTCACCCCTCCACTTT.

The chain recombines TRBV7-6 with TRBJ1-6; no reliable D call. CDR1 and CDR2 (germline): SGHVS, FNYEAQ. The V gene lost 2 bases and the J gene lost 5 bases, with 13 bases spanning the gap. The CDR3 is made up of 16 amino acids. CDR3 sequence (DNA): TGTGCCAGCAGCTTATACCCTTCAGTGAATAATTCACCCCTCCACTTT. As protein: CASSLYPSVNNSPLHF.

This clonotype came up many times. The rearrangement uses TRBV3-1 and TRBJ2-7; 10 bases are shared with TRBD1. The CDR3 is 13 amino acids. Germline loops: CDR1 LGHDT, CDR2 YNNKEL (reference sequence). Trimming at V came to 5 bases and at J to 6 bases, leaving 4 bases not matched to a gene. The CDR3 bases are TGTGCCAGCAGCGTGGGACAGGGGACCGAGCAGTACTTC. Translation gives CASSVGQGTEQYF.

The V gene is TRBV19, the J gene TRBJ2-5; 9 bases are shared with TRBD2. CDR3 length equals 16 residues. V was pared by 7 bases and J by 1 base, with 10 bases of the junction left unmatched. Per germline, CDR1 LNHDA and CDR2 SQIVND (reference sequence). DNA of the CDR3: TGTGCCAGTACCGCCGGTAGCGGGGGAGTCCAAGAGACCCAGTACTTC. It translates to CASTAGSGGVQETQYF.

There are many counts of this clonotype. The rearrangement uses TRBV7-8 and TRBJ2-7; D not resolved. The CDR3 covers 13 residues. The germline V and J ends were trimmed by 5 bases and 2 bases, with 10 bases remaining between them. CDR1 is SGHVS, CDR2 FQNEAQ, per germline. The chain's CDR3 is CASSQVRTYEQYF. As DNA, the CDR3 is TGTGCCAGCAGCCAAGTCAGAACCTACGAGCAGTACTTC.

This chain joins TRBV28 and TRBJ2-7; the match to TRBD1 covers 9 bases. The V and J ends lost 4 bases and 3 bases, in that order; junction bases with no gene match: 7. The CDR3 extends over 15 amino acids. In germline, CDR1 is MDHEN, CDR2 SYDVKM. The CDR3 sequence is CASSSPNRGLYEQYF. CDR3 DNA: TGTGCCAGCAGTTCCCCGAACAGGGGGCTCTACGAGCAGTACTTC.

V gene TRBV12-3 or TRBV12-4 combines with J gene TRBJ2-2; possibly TRBD2 for D (7 bases). Trimming left V 7 bases short and J 3 bases short, with 18 bases between. CDR3 length: 16 amino acids. CDR3 protein: CASTQVGGGDTGELFF. In DNA, the CDR3 is TGTGCCAGCACTCAAGTTGGGGGGGGCGACACCGGGGAGCTGTTTTTT.

The V gene is TRBV4-3, the J gene TRBJ2-5; maybe TRBD2 (6 bases). Trimming took off 1 base at V and 1 base at J, with 7 bases between the two ends. The CDR3 runs to 14 residues. Germline V CDR1 and CDR2: LGHNA, YSLEER. Here the CDR3 reads CASSQVGGQETQYF. DNA of the CDR3: TGCGCCAGCAGCCAAGTGGGGGGCCAAGAGACCCAGTACTTC.

J is TRBJ2-6 and V is TRBV6-2 or TRBV6-3; D may match TRBD1 or TRBD2 (5 bases each). Trimming removed 4 bases at V and 0 bases at J, with 13 bases between. Germline V gene lookup returns CDR1 MNHEY and CDR2 SVGEGT. CDR3 length equals 17 residues. In nucleotides, the CDR3 is TGTGCCAGCAGTTCTCCGACAGCGGCCTCTGGGGCCAACGTCCTGACTTTC. Protein sequence: CASSSPTAASGANVLTF.

This clonotype was counted only a few times. As DNA, the CDR3 is TGTGCCGCGGGGGTAGGGGGCGTCCCTGAAGCTTTCTTT. Translating gives CAAGVGGVPEAFF. V is TRBV12-3 or TRBV12-4 and J is TRBJ1-1; 7 bases line up with TRBD1. The junction had 12 bases not matched to a gene; V was cut back by 11 bases and J by 6 bases. The CDR3 runs to 13 residues.

This clonotype was found a few times. V gene TRBV11-2 combines with J gene TRBJ2-3, with 8 positions matching TRBD1. The CDR3 has 16 residues. CDR1 is SGHAT, CDR2 FQNNGV, per germline. With 2 bases clipped from V and 5 bases from J, the junction kept 9 bases outside the gene matches. DNA for the CDR3: TGTGCCAGCAGCTTATCTAGGCAGGGGGCTGTAGATACGCAGTATTTT. Translating gives CASSLSRQGAVDTQYF.

This clonotype was seen at least ten times. The rearrangement links TRBV4-3 to TRBJ1-5; D perhaps matches TRBD1 (5 bases). Germline lookup yields CDR1 LGHNA and CDR2 YSLEER. Deletions cut 0 bases from V and 2 bases from J, with 17 bases between. CDR3 size: 18 residues. The CDR3 bases are TGCGCCAGCAGCCAAGATCCGATTGGAGGGGTGGGCAATCAGCCCCAGCATTTT. Translated, it gives CASSQDPIGGVGNQPQHF.

This clonotype showed up many times. The chain joins TRBV19 to TRBJ1-1, with D unresolved. The germline V and J ends were trimmed by 5 bases and 2 bases, with 9 bases remaining between them. The germline V gene has CDR1 LNHDA and CDR2 SQIVND (reference sequence). CDR3 size: 13 residues. CDR3 sequence: CASSVRGNTEAFF. CDR3 sequence (DNA): TGTGCCAGTAGTGTTCGGGGTAACACTGAAGCTTTCTTT.

The chain has TRBV5-1 and TRBJ2-2; D is ambiguous. V lost 4 bases and J 0 bases, leaving 13 bases between the germline ends. The CDR3 covers 16 residues. CDR1 and CDR2 from the germline V gene are SGHRS and YFSETQ. CDR3 protein: CASSETGNPNTGELFF. CDR3 DNA sequence: TGCGCCAGCAGCGAAACGGGTAATCCGAACACCGGGGAGCTGTTTTTT. Complete variable domain (other parts from reference TRBV5-1 and TRBJ2-2): KAGVTQTPRYLIKTRGQQVTLSCSPISGHRSVSWYQQTPGQGLQFLFEYFSETQRNKGNFPGRFSGRQFSNSRSEMNVSTLELGDSALYLCASSETGNPNTGELFFGEGSRLTVL.

V is TRBV5-1 and J is TRBJ2-2; the D is unclear. The V gene's germline CDR1 is SGHRS and CDR2 YFSETQ. The CDR3 has 15 residues. Trimming took off 3 bases at V and 5 bases at J, with 14 bases between the two ends. CDR3 protein: CASSWRSVDTGELFF. For the CDR3, the DNA is TGCGCCAGCAGCTGGCGGTCAGTGGATACCGGGGAGCTGTTTTTT.

This clonotype occurred a few times. The J gene is TRBJ2-3, the V gene TRBV7-6; 9 bases agree with TRBD2. The trim removed 2 bases at V and 1 base at J, leaving 1 base unmatched. Germline assignment: CDR1 SGHVS and CDR2 FNYEAQ. The CDR3 has 15 residues. The CDR3: CASSLRLAGTDTQYF. CDR3 nucleotides: TGTGCCAGCAGCTTAAGACTAGCGGGCACAGATACGCAGTATTTT.

The chain recombines TRBV6-5 with TRBJ2-1; D is uncertain. Germline V gives CDR1 MNHEY, CDR2 SVGAGI. CDR3 length: 12 residues. V lost 2 bases, J lost 11 bases, and 10 bases lay in between. The CDR3 protein is CASSYVSGQQFF. As DNA, the CDR3 is TGTGCCAGCAGTTACGTCTCGGGTCAGCAGTTCTTC.

This clonotype was counted ten times or more. The rearrangement links TRBV12-3 or TRBV12-4 to TRBJ1-1; TRBD1 agrees at 9 bases. This CDR3 is built from 14 residues. Trimming cost V 3 bases and J 8 bases; bases outside gene matches: 7. The CDR3 sequence: CASSLPGQGTEAFF. In nucleotides, the CDR3 is TGTGCCAGCAGTTTGCCGGGACAGGGTACCGAAGCTTTCTTT.

This clonotype occurred a few times. The chain has TRBV7-9 and TRBJ1-4, with 8 bases fitting TRBD1. CDR1 SEHNR and CDR2 FQNEAQ come from the germline V gene (reference sequence). Trimming cost V 6 bases and J 4 bases; bases outside gene matches: 4. The length of the CDR3 is 14 residues. CDR3 DNA sequence: TGTGCCAGCAGAGCAGGGGGCGGTAATGAAAAACTGTTTTTT. Its protein product is CASRAGGGNEKLFF. The full variable domain, in which reference TRBV7-9 and TRBJ1-4 provide the parts outside the CDR3, is DTGVSQNPRHKITKRGQNVTFRCDPISEHNRLYWYRQTLGQGPEFLTYFQNEAQLEKSRLLSDRFSAERPKGSFSTLEIQRTEQGDSAMYLCASRAGGGNEKLFFGSGTQLSVL.

This clonotype occurred a few times. This chain connects TRBV6-2 or TRBV6-3 to TRBJ2-7, with 7 bases matching TRBD1. CDR3 length: 14 amino acids. Germline values: CDR1 MNHEY, CDR2 SVGEGT. V dropped 6 bases and J dropped 7; count of bases not matched to a gene: 12. CDR3 nucleotides: TGTGCCAGCAGCTACAGGGGAACCTTGGGAGAGCAGTACGTC. Its protein is CASSYRGTLGEQYV.

This clonotype was picked up a small number of times. The rearrangement joins TRBV5-1 to TRBJ2-3; D may be TRBD2 (6 bases). The ends were cut back, 4 bases at V and 0 bases at J, with 12 bases in the middle. The CDR3 length is 15 residues. Germline CDR1 reads SGHRS; CDR2 reads YFSETQ. CDR3 nucleotide sequence: TGCGCCAGCAGCACGGGACTTGACAGCACAGATACGCAGTATTTT. Its translation is CASSTGLDSTDTQYF.

V usage is TRBV5-1 and J usage is TRBJ2-1, with D hard to call. CDR3 size: 16 residues. The V and J ends lost 3 bases and 4 bases respectively, with 17 bases between them. The germline gives CDR1 SGHRS, CDR2 YFSETQ. The CDR3 nucleotides are TGCGCCAGCAGCTGGAATGGAATCTTCGGGTACAATGAGCAGTTCTTC. Encoded protein: CASSWNGIFGYNEQFF.

This clonotype was detected a few times. The rearrangement uses TRBV6-5 and TRBJ2-3; the match to TRBD2 covers 12 bases. This CDR3 is 16 amino acids long. V trimming: 3 bases; J trimming: 4 bases; junction bases outside the gene matches: 5. Looked up from germline, CDR1 is MNHEY and CDR2 is SVGAGI. The CDR3 loop reads CASSYGTSGFPDTQYF. CDR3 in DNA: TGTGCCAGCAGTTATGGGACTAGCGGGTTCCCAGATACGCAGTATTTT.